This TCR beta chain stems from a study of OX40 agonist ivuxolimab in advanced cancers. Turning to the study itself: The study gave patients intravenous ivuxolimab at 0.01 to 10 mg/kg every 2 weeks. Hepatocellular carcinoma, melanoma, renal cell or head and neck cancer was diagnosed in the dose-escalation patients. Study-wide results and limits: The antigen specificity of the peripheral T cells (those that were expanded) was not determined. The CD4+ and CD8+ T cells in the blood had expanded clonally by week 6 at 0.1 to 3.0 mg/kg.

Concerning this clone itself: Its antigen is not identified.

Generated by immunoSEQ multiplex PCR, the TCRdb table keeps only in-frame clones and is missing some. The table lists tens of thousands of clones, approximately 84% of them singletons. The specimen was CD4+ or CD8+ T cells sorted from blood, collected in a trial of the OX40 agonist ivuxolimab. This TCR derives from an adult with an advanced solid tumor such as melanoma, head and neck, liver or kidney cancer.

CDR3 protein: CASSPRLATYEQYF. CDR3 nucleotides: TGTGCCAGCAGCCCCCGACTAGCAACCTACGAGCAGTACTTC. The chain links TRBV7-8 to TRBJ2-7; 7 bases map to TRBD2. CDR3 length: 14 amino acids. Trimming took 5 bases from V and 2 from J; bases not matched to a gene: 6. CDR1 and CDR2 (germline): SGHVS, FQNEAQ.